These T cell receptor beta chains were read from a single sample in a study of blood T cell repertoires in COVID-19. Profiled with immunoSEQ multiplex PCR; TCRdb holds only in-frame clones, not every one. The sample holds about 100,000 clones, over 75% seen once. Sequenced: peripheral blood. The receptors here all came from a human donor in a cohort sampled during active COVID-19. CDR3s include the opening cysteine and the closing phenylalanine or tryptophan. The D gene is left open where the match is weak. Clone size is stated in some rows and not others, as once, few, many or a class when expanded.

.	.	TRBJ2-1	TRBV5-1	TGCGCCAGCAGCTTGGCTACGGGAAGCTCCTACAATGAGCAGTTCTTC	CASSLATGSSYNEQFF
.	.	TRBJ2-2	TRBV19	TGTGCCAGTAGTATCTGGCCCGGGGAGCTGTTTTTT	CASSIWPGELFF
TRBD1	.	TRBJ1-4	TRBV3-1/TRBV3-2	TGTGCCAGCAGCCGGAGACAGGGTGCAACTAATGAAAAACTGTTTTTT	CASSRRQGATNEKLFF
TRBD2	.	TRBJ2-3	TRBV7-2	TGTGCCAGCAGCTCTCTAGCGGGAACGTTCACAGATACGCAGTATTTT	CASSSLAGTFTDTQYF
TRBD1	.	TRBJ1-2	TRBV6-5	TGTGCCAGCAGTAGGGGGCGCTGGGACTATGGCTACACCTTC	CASSRGRWDYGYTF
.	.	TRBJ1-1	TRBV5-1	TGCGCCAGCAGCTTGGTACGGGCGGGGGTGAGCACTGAAGCTTTCTTT	CASSLVRAGVSTEAFF
.	.	TRBJ1-1	TRBV20-1	TGCAGTGCGGTGAGGACTGAAGCTTTCTTT	CSAVRTEAFF
.	.	TRBJ2-3	TRBV4-3	TGCGCCAGCAGCCAAGGAGCGTATACTAGCACAGATACGCAGTATTTT	CASSQGAYTSTDTQYF
.	.	TRBJ2-1	TRBV7-9	TGTGCCTGCAGGGCCGCTGAGCAGTTCTTC	CACRAAEQFF
.	once	TRBJ1-6	TRBV5-6	TGTGCCAGCAGCTCCGTGGGGCGGGGATCACCCCTCCACTTT	CASSSVGRGSPLHF
TRBD1	.	TRBJ2-5	TRBV6-6	TGTGCCAGCAGCCGGACAGGGGTCCAGTACTTC	CASSRTGVQYF
TRBD2	.	TRBJ2-5	TRBV3-1/TRBV3-2	TGTGCCAGCAGCAGGGGACTAGCGACTGAGACCCAGTACTTC	CASSRGLATETQYF
.	few	TRBJ1-2	TRBV7-9	TGTGCCAGCAGCTTAAGTCAGGGGAACTATGGCTACACCTTC	CASSLSQGNYGYTF
.	.	TRBJ1-1	TRBV25-1	TGTGCCAGCAGCAGGGGCGGGGGGACCACTGAAGCTTTCTTT	CASSRGGGTTEAFF
TRBD1	.	TRBJ1-4	TRBV9	TGTGCCAGCAGCATCACAGGGGGCGCGGCTGAAAAACTGTTTTTT	CASSITGGAAEKLFF
.	.	TRBJ1-3	TRBV10-3	TGTGCCATCAGTGAACGGAGCTCTGGAAACACCATATATTTT	CAISERSSGNTIYF
.	.	TRBJ2-3	TRBV7-2	TGTGCCAGCGGCAGCGGGTCCTTCCTCGGCACAGATACGCAGTATTTT	CASGSGSFLGTDTQYF
TRBD1	.	TRBJ2-7	TRBV27	TGTGCCAGCAGTTCCTCCGGGACAGGAGTGCCTACGATCATCTTC	CASSSSGTGVPTIIF
.	.	TRBJ2-7	TRBV29-1	TGCAGCGTTGAAGATTCGTACAGGCCTAGGGAGCAGTACTTC	CSVEDSYRPREQYF
.	.	TRBJ2-3	TRBV7-2	TGTGCCAGCAGCGCCGCGGGTACGCAGTATTTT	CASSAAGTQYF
.	.	TRBJ2-7	TRBV29-1	TGCAGCGTTCTTGAGGGCTCCTACGAGCAGTACTTC	CSVLEGSYEQYF
.	.	TRBJ2-7	TRBV6-6	TGTGCCAGCACACCGGACGGGACAACCATCTACGAGCAGTACTTC	CASTPDGTTIYEQYF
.	.	TRBJ1-6	TRBV6-5	TGTGCCAGCAGTTACTCTCCTGTCAATTCACCCCTCCACTTT	CASSYSPVNSPLHF
TRBD1	.	TRBJ1-1	TRBV5-6	TGTGCCAGCACCAGAGAGACAGGGATGAACACTGAAGCTTTCTTT	CASTRETGMNTEAFF
TRBD1	few	TRBJ2-2	TRBV7-9	TGTGCCAGCAGCTATACCGGGACAGGGAGGTCCGGGGAGCTGTTTTTT	CASSYTGTGRSGELFF
TRBD1	.	TRBJ1-2	TRBV6-2/TRBV6-3	TGTGCCAGCAGTCGATCAGGGGGAGGCTACACCTTC	CASSRSGGGYTF
TRBD1	.	TRBJ2-7	TRBV19	TGTGCCATCCTTAAAGGGACAGGGGCCTACGAGCAGTACTTC	CAILKGTGAYEQYF